This section outlines one T cell receptor beta chain sequence together with its context. It has no known antigen specificity. Base qualities are missing; no much larger clone stands one base away. The sample comes from a study of blood T cell repertoires in COVID-19 (dated by TCRdb to about 2020). Concerning the study at large: The collaborator samples originated in the United States, Italy and Spain and spanned the acute and convalescent phases of COVID-19. The prospective study material was composed of cDNA or gDNA derived from T cells, B-cell-depleted T cells, or PBMCs. The dataset comprised deeply sampled blood TCRbeta repertoires from subjects exposed to, actively infected with, or recovered from COVID-19. The repertoires were released in a freely available public database intended as a resource for research on the immune response to SARS-CoV-2. Samples were obtained from the ongoing ImmuneRACE study (first 160 participants) and from some 1,300 subjects provided by 6 global collaborators. Nearly every sample came with metadata listing a de-identified subject ID, COVID-19 status, age in years and sex. Where HLA class I and class II types were available, the types were taken from metadata supplied by the sample provider, not from assay-based typing. Summary of the overall study and its limitations: Clinical and demographic metadata were provided uncurated, with the amount varying by source and participant.

TCRbeta CDR3 regions were amplified from genomic DNA using the immunoSEQ Assay, a bias-controlled multiplex PCR. Under the source paper's analysis protocol: The number of nucleated cells in each sample was estimated from the amplification of reference gene primers within the assay. To quantify the absolute abundance of each unique TCRbeta CDR3 rearrangement, sequence reads were collapsed and filtered. For each sample, productive Simpson clonality was calculated as the square root of Simpson's diversity index over productive rearrangements. TCRdb's version of the immuneACCESS table is confined to in-frame rearrangements and falls short of the full clone set. An unresolved V gene accounts for under half of the shortfall where checked; the remainder is of unknown origin. V, J and clone size are taken as reported in that table, and D and trimming were inferred from the DNA itself. The sample table contains about 280,000 clones; only one count was recorded for approximately 85% of them. The biggest ten clones account for 5.1% of the sample.

The CDR3 has 15 amino acids, counting the end cysteine and phenylalanine. This entry keeps only the CDR3 DNA: 45 bases, framed from base 1. Per the germline V gene, SGHTA is the CDR1 and FQGTGA is the CDR2. V has 8 bases trimmed and J has 5 bases trimmed; junction bases matching no gene number 8. Whole blood was collected in K2EDTA tubes by collaborating institutions according to the institutions' own protocols. For TCRbeta analysis, collaborator samples were shipped as frozen whole blood, as isolated PBMCs, or as DNA extracted from either sample type. The sequence derives from a man aged 50 to 59 with active or convalescent COVID-19. The material sequenced was peripheral blood. The sequence is built from TRBV7-3 and TRBJ2-2; 10 central nucleotides agree with TRBD1. CDR3 sequence: CASGLTGGGTGELFF. The bases are TGTGCCAGCGGCCTGACAGGGGGCGGTACCGGGGAGCTGTTTTTT.